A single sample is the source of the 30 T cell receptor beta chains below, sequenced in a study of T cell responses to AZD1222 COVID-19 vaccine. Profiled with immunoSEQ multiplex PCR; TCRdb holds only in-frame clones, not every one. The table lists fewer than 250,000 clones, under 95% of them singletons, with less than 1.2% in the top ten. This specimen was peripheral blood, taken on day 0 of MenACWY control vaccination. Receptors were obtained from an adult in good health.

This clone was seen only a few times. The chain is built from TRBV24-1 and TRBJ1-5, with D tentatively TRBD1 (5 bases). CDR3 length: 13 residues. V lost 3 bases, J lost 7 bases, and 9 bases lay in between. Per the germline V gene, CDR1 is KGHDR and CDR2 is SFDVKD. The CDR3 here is CATSDRQGQPQHF. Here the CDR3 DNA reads TGTGCCACCAGTGATCGGCAGGGCCAGCCCCAGCATTTT.

CDR3 loop: CASRASGGTYNEQFF. CDR3 bases: TGTGCCAGCAGGGCCAGCGGGGGGACCTACAATGAGCAGTTCTTC. V usage is TRBV6-5 and J usage is TRBJ2-1; 9 bases line up with TRBD2. Unmatched junction bases numbered 5, after V lost 6 bases and J lost 2 bases. Germline assignment: CDR1 MNHEY and CDR2 SVGAGI. This CDR3 region has 15 residues.

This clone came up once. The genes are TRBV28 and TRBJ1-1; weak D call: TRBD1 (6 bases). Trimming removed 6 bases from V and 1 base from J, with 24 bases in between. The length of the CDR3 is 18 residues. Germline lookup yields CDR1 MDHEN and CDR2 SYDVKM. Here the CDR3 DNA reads TGTGCCAGCAGCCGCTCCTTTCTGGGGGGGGGCCGGAACACTGAAGCTTTCTTT. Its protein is CASSRSFLGGGRNTEAFF.

CDR3 nucleotide sequence: TGTGCCAGCTCACCGAGAGGGGGCTTGAACACTGAAGCTTTCTTT. As protein: CASSPRGGLNTEAFF. This chain connects TRBV18 to TRBJ1-1, with TRBD1 matching over 7 bases. Germline loops: CDR1 KGHSH, CDR2 LQKENI. The length of the CDR3 is 15 residues. With 3 bases clipped from V and 0 bases from J, the junction kept 4 bases outside the gene matches. The complete variable domain, with remaining parts taken from reference TRBV18 and TRBJ1-1, reads NAGVMQNPRHLVRRRGQEARLRCSPMKGHSHVYWYRQLPEEGLKFMVYLQKENIIDESGMPKERFSAEFPKEGPSILRIQQVVRGDSAAYFCASSPRGGLNTEAFFGQGTRLTVV.

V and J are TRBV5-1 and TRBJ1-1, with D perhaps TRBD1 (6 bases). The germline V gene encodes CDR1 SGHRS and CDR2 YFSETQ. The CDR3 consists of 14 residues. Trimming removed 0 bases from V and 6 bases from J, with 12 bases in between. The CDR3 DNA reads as TGCGCCAGCAGCTTGGCCGACAGGAGGGCTGAAGCTTTCTTT. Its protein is CASSLADRRAEAFF. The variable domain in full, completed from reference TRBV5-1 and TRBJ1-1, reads KAGVTQTPRYLIKTRGQQVTLSCSPISGHRSVSWYQQTPGQGLQFLFEYFSETQRNKGNFPGRFSGRQFSNSRSEMNVSTLELGDSALYLCASSLADRRAEAFFGQGTRLTVV.

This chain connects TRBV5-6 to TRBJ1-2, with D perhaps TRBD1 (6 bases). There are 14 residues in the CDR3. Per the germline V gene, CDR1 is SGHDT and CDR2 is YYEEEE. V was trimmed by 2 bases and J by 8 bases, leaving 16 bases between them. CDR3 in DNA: TGTGCCAGCAGCTTTGTCAGGGGCTCCTCAGGCTACACCTTC. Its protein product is CASSFVRGSSGYTF.

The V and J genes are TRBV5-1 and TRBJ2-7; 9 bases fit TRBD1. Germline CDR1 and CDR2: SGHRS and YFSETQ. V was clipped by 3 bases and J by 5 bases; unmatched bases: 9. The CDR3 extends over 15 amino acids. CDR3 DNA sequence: TGCGCCAGCAGCTACTCCGGGACAGGGTATGACGAGCAGTACTTC. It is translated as CASSYSGTGYDEQYF.

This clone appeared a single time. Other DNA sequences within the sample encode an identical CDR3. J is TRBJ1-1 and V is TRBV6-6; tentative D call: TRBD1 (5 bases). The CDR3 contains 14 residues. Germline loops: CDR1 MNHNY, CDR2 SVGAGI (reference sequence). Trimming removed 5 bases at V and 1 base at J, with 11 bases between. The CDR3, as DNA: TGTGCCAGCAGTCCCCCCGGGGGGAACACTGAAGCTTTCTTT. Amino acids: CASSPPGGNTEAFF.

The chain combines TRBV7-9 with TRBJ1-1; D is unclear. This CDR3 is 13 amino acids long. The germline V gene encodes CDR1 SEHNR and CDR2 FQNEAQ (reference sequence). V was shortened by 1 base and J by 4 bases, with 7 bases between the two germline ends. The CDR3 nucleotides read TGTGCCAGCAGCTTAGGTACAGTCACTGAAGCTTTCTTT. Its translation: CASSLGTVTEAFF.

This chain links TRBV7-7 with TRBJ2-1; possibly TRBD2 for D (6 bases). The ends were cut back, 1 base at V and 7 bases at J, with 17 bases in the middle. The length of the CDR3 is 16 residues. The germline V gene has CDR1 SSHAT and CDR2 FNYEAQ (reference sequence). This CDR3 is CASSLGRLVGMNEQFF. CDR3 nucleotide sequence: TGTGCCAGCAGCTTAGGTCGACTAGTGGGGATGAATGAGCAGTTCTTC. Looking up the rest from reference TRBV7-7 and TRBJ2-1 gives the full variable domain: GAGVSQSPRYKVTKRGQDVTLRCDPISSHATLYWYQQALGQGPEFLTYFNYEAQPDKSGLPSDRFSAERPEGSISTLTIQRTEQRDSAMYRCASSLGRLVGMNEQFFGPGTRLTVL.

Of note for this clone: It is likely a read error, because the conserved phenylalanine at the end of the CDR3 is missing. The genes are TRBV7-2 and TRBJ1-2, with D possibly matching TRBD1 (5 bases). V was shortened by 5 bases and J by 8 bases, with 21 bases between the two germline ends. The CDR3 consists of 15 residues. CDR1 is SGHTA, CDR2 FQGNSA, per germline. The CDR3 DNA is TGTGCCAGCAGCCCGCGATTGGAGGGGCGCTGGGGCTACACCTCC. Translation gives CASSPRLEGRWGYTS.

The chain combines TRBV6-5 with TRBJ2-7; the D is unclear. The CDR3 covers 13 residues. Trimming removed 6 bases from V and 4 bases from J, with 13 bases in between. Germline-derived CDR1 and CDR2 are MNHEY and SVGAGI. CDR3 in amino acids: CASRYRQIYEQYF. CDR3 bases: TGTGCCAGCAGATACCGGCAGATATACGAGCAGTACTTC.

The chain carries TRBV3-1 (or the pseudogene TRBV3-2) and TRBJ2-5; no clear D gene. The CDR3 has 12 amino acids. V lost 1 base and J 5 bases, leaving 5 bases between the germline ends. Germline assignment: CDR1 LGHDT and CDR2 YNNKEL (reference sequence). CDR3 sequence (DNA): TGTGCCAGCAGCCAAGGGCCGGAGACCCAGTACTTC. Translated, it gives CASSQGPETQYF.

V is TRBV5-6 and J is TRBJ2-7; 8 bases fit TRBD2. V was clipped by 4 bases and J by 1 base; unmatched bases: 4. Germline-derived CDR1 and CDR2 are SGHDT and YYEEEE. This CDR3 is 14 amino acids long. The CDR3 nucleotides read TGTGCCAGCAGCGCCGGGAGGGGGTCCTACGAGCAGTACTTC. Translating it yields CASSAGRGSYEQYF.

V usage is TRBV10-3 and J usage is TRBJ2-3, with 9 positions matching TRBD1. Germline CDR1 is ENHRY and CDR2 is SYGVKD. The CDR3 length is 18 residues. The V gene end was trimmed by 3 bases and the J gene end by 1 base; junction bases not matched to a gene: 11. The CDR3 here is CAISDIRVGTGRTDTQYF. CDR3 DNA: TGTGCCATCAGTGATATACGAGTTGGGACAGGGCGCACAGATACGCAGTATTTT.

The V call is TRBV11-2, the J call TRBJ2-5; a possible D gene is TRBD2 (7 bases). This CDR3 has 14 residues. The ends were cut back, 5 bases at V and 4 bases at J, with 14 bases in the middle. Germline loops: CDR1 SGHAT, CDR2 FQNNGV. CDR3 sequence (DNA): TGTGCCAGCAGCCGCCGCGGGGGCGGAGAGACCCAGTACTTC. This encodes CASSRRGGGETQYF.

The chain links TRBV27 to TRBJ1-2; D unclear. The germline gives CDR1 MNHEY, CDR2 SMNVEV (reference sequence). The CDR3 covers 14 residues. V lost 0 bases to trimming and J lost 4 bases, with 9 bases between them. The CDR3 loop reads CASSLSSGRYGYTF. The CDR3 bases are TGTGCCAGCAGTTTATCATCCGGGCGCTATGGCTACACCTTC.

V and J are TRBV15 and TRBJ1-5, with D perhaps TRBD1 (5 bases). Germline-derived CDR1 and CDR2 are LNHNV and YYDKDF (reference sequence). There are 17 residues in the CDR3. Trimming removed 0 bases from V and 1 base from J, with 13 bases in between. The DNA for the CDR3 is TGTGCCACCAGCAGAGATCGGGGGGTATTAAGCAATCAGCCCCAGCATTTT. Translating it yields CATSRDRGVLSNQPQHF.

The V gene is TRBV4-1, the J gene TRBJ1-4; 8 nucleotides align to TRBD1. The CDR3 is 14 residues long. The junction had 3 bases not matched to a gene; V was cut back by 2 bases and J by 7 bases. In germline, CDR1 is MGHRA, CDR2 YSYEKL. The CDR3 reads CASSQQGAREKLFF. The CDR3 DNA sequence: TGCGCCAGCAGCCAACAGGGGGCGCGTGAAAAACTGTTTTTT.

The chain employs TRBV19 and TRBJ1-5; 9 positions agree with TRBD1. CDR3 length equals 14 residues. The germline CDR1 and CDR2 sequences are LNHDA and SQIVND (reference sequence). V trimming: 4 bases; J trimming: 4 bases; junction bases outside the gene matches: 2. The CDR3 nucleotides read TGTGCCAGTAGTAAGACAGGGGGGAATCAGCCCCAGCATTTT. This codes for CASSKTGGNQPQHF.

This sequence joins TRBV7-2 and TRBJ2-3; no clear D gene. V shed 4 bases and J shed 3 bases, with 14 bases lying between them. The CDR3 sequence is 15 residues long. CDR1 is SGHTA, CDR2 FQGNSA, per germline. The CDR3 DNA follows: TGTGCCAGCAGCTCCAGAGTGGTTTCGACAGATACGCAGTATTTT. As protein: CASSSRVVSTDTQYF.

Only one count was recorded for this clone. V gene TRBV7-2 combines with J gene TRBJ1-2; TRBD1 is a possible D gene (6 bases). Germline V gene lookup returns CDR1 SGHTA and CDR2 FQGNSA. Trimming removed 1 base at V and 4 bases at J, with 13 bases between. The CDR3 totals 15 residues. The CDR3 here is CASSLERGLPYGYTF. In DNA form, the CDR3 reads TGTGCCAGCAGCTTAGAACGGGGGCTCCCCTATGGCTACACCTTC.

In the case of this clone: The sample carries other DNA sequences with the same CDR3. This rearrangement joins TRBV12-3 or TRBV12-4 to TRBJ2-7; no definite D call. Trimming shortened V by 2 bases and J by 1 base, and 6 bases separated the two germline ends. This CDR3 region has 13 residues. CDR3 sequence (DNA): TGTGCCAGCAGTTTAACTGTTTCCTACGAGCAGTACTTC. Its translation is CASSLTVSYEQYF.

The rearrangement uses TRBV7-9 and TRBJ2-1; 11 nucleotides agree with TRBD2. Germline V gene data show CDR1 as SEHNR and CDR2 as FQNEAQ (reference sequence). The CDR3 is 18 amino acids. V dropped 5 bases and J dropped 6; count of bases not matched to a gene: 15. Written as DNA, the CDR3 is TGTGCCAGCAGCCCCCCGGGGGTAGCGGGGGGGCTGGGCAATGAGCAGTTCTTC. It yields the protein CASSPPGVAGGLGNEQFF.

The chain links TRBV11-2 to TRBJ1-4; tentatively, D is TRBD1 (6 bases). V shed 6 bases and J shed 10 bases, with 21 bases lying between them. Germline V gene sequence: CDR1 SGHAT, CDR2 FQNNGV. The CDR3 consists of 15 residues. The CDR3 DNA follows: TGTGCCAGCAGAGAAATCGGGGGCCCCCAAGGAAAACTGTTTTTT. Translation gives CASREIGGPQGKLFF. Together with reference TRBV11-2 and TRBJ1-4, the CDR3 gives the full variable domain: EAGVAQSPRYKIIEKRQSVAFWCNPISGHATLYWYQQILGQGPKLLIQFQNNGVVDDSQLPKDRFSAERLKGVDSTLKIQPAKLEDSAVYLCASREIGGPQGKLFFGSGTQLSVL.

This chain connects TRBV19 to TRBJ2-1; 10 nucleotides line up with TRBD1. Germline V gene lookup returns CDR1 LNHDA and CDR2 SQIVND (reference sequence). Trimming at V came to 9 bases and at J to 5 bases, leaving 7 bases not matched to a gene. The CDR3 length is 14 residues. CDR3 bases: TGTGCCAGGGACCGGGACAGGGGCCACAATGAGCAGTTCTTC. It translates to CARDRDRGHNEQFF.

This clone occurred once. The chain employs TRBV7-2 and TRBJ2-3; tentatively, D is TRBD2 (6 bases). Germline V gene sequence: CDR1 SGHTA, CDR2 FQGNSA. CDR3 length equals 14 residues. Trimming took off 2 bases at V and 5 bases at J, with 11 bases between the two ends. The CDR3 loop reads CASSLTRRGDTQYF. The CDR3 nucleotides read TGTGCCAGCAGCTTAACCAGGCGGGGAGATACGCAGTATTTT.

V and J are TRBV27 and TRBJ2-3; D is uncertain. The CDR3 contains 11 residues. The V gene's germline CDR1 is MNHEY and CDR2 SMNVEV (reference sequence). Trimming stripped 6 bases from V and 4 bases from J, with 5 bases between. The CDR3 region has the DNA TGTGCCAGCAGCAAAGCAGATACGCAGTATTTT. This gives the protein CASSKADTQYF.

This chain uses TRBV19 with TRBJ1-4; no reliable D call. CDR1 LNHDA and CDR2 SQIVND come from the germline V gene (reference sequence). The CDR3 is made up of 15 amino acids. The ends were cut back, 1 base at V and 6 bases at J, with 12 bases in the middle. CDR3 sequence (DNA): TGTGCCAGTAGTATAGGAAGGCTCGCGGATGAAAAACTGTTTTTT. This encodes CASSIGRLADEKLFF. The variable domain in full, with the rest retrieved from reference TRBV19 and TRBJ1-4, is DGGITQSPKYLFRKEGQNVTLSCEQNLNHDAMYWYRQDPGQGLRLIYYSQIVNDFQKGDIAEGYSVSREKKESFPLTVTSAQKNPTAFYLCASSIGRLADEKLFFGSGTQLSVL.

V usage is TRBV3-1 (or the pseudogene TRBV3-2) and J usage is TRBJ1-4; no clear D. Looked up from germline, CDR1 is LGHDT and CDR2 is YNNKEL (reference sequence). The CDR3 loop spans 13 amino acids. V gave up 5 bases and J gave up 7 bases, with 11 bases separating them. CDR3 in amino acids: CASSRGSTEKLFF. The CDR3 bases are TGTGCCAGCAGCAGAGGGTCGACTGAAAAACTGTTTTTT.